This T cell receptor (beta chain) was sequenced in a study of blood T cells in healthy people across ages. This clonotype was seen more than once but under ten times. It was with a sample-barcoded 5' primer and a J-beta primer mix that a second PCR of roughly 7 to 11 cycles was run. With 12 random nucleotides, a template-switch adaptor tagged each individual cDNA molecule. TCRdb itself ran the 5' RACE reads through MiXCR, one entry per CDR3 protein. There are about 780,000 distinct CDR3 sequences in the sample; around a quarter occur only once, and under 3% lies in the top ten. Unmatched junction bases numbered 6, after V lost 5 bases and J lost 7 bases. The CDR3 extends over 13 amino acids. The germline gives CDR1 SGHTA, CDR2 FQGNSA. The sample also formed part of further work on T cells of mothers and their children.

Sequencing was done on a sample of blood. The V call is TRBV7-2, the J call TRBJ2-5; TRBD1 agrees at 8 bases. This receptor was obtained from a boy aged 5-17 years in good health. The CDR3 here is CASSRGQGGTQYF. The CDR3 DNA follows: TGTGCCAGCAGCCGCGGACAGGGTGGGACCCAGTACTTC.